The 14 T cell receptor beta chains below were found in one sample sequenced in a study of human T cells and chemical hapten exposure. Noted time point: patch test 1, 2 weeks after DPC sensitization. Noted treatment: therapeutic diphenylcyclopropenone sensitization with weekly scalp DPC. TCRdb reprocessed the RACE reads with MiXCR, giving one entry per CDR3 protein. The table has 380,000 or so distinct CDR3 sequences, more than 4.5% seen once; the top ten hold about 2.1%. The sample here was whole blood, taken in connection with sensitization to the hapten diphenylcyclopropenone (DPC). All receptors derive from a woman between 50 and 59 years old with alopecia areata. Some clones in this sample may be carry-over from other donors' samples.

The CDR3 reads CASSVRGPDTGELFF. DNA of the CDR3: TGTGCCAGCAGCGTAAGAGGACCGGACACCGGGGAGCTGTTTTTT. This chain connects TRBV9 to TRBJ2-2; D uncertain. The CDR3 is 15 residues long. The ends were cut back, 1 base at V and 3 bases at J, with 10 bases in the middle. Germline CDR1 SGDLS, CDR2 YYNGEE.

In this sample, this clonotype turned up a few times. This chain uses TRBV11-2 with TRBJ1-1; D is perhaps TRBD1 (6 bases). The V gene lost 4 bases and the J gene lost 9 bases, with 15 bases spanning the gap. The CDR3 consists of 13 residues. In germline, CDR1 is SGHAT, CDR2 FQNNGV. In DNA form, the CDR3 reads TGTGCCAGCAGCTCCCGGACAGAACTGAAAGCTTTCTTT. This sequence encodes CASSSRTELKAFF.

In its sample, this clonotype was seen many times. The chain is built from TRBV7-2 and TRBJ2-1, with TRBD1 matching over 12 bases. Trimming at V came to 1 base and at J to 0 bases, leaving 4 bases not matched to a gene. Per the germline V gene, CDR1 is SGHTA and CDR2 is FQGNSA. CDR3 size: 18 residues. The CDR3 DNA follows: TGTGCCAGCAGCTTAGTGGGGACAGGGGGCAGCTCCTACAATGAGCAGTTCTTC. Its protein product is CASSLVGTGGSSYNEQFF.

This clonotype turned up a few times. The CDR3 spells CAWSPQAPAQYF. CDR3 coding DNA: TGTGCCTGGAGTCCCCAGGCCCCGGCCCAGTACTTC. The chain joins TRBV30 to TRBJ2-5, with D unresolved. Trimming took off 2 bases at V and 9 bases at J, with 13 bases between the two ends. Germline assignment: CDR1 GTSNPN and CDR2 SVGIG (reference sequence). This CDR3 is built from 12 residues.

This clonotype was recorded at least ten times. The rearrangement uses TRBV6-6 and TRBJ2-1; the D gene is possibly TRBD2 (6 bases). Germline loops: CDR1 MNHNY, CDR2 SVGAGI (reference sequence). The V end lost 4 bases, the J end lost 9 bases, and 16 bases lay between the germline ends. The CDR3 covers 14 residues. As DNA, the CDR3 is TGTGCCAGCAGTTCCCGGTCGCTAGCGAGTGAGCAGTTCTTC. Translating it yields CASSSRSLASEQFF.

This clonotype was detected a few times. The V and J genes are TRBV7-3 and TRBJ2-7, with 15 bases lining up with TRBD2. Unmatched junction bases numbered 4, after V lost 5 bases and J lost 8 bases. Per the germline V gene, CDR1 is SGHTA and CDR2 is FQGTGA. CDR3 length: 14 amino acids. In DNA, the CDR3 is TGTGCCAGCAGCGAGGGACTAGCGGGGGGTAAGCAGTACTTC. It translates to CASSEGLAGGKQYF. The entire variable domain, with the rest obtained from reference TRBV7-3 and TRBJ2-7, is as follows: GAGVSQTPSNKVTEKGKYVELRCDPISGHTALYWYRQSLGQGPEFLIYFQGTGAADDSGLPNDRFFAVRPEGSVSTLKIQRTERGDSAVYLCASSEGLAGGKQYFGPGTRLTVT.

This clonotype has at least ten counts. The DNA for the CDR3 is TGTGCCACCACAGGCCAAAACATTCAGTACTTC. Its translation is CATTGQNIQYF. This sequence joins TRBV28 and TRBJ2-4, with a tentative D call TRBD1 (5 bases). This CDR3 contains 11 residues. Germline values: CDR1 MDHEN, CDR2 SYDVKM. V shed 10 bases and J shed 5 bases, with 9 bases lying between them.

This clonotype was counted between two and nine times. The CDR3 sequence is CASSLVGQGNTEAFF. The CDR3 bases are TGCGCCAGCAGCTTGGTGGGTCAGGGGAACACTGAAGCTTTCTTT. The chain couples TRBV5-1 to TRBJ1-1; possible D gene TRBD1, 5 bases. Per germline, CDR1 SGHRS and CDR2 YFSETQ. Trimming took 0 bases from V and 1 from J, leaving 10 bases between them. The CDR3 covers 15 residues.

This clonotype was seen more than once but under ten times. The chain has TRBV29-1 and TRBJ2-3; maybe TRBD2 (6 bases). This CDR3 region has 11 residues. The germline V and J ends were trimmed by 4 bases and 6 bases, with 8 bases remaining between them. Germline loops: CDR1 SQVTM, CDR2 ANQGSEA. CDR3 coding DNA: TGCAGCGTTGCCCGGGGGGATACGCAGTATTTT. This translates into CSVARGDTQYF.

At least ten counts were recorded for this clonotype. The chain is built from TRBV6-4 and TRBJ2-3; 7 positions agree with TRBD1. V trimming: 7 bases; J trimming: 6 bases; junction bases outside the gene matches: 7. From germline, CDR1 is MRHNA and CDR2 SNTAGT. This CDR3 has 13 residues. The DNA of the CDR3 is TGTGCCAGCACTCCAGACAGGGAGGATACGCAGTATTTT. Amino acids: CASTPDREDTQYF.

This clonotype turned up a few times. V is TRBV5-1 and J is TRBJ1-4; 7 bases map to TRBD1. This CDR3 comprises 15 residues. Germline assignment: CDR1 SGHRS and CDR2 YFSETQ. V lost 3 bases to trimming and J lost 4 bases; unmatched junction nucleotides: 6. Here the CDR3 reads CASSSPGTVNEKLFF. In nucleotides, the CDR3 is TGCGCCAGCAGCTCGCCCGGGACAGTTAATGAAAAACTGTTTTTT.

This rearrangement joins TRBV4-1 to TRBJ2-5; 7 bases map to TRBD1. CDR3 size: 17 residues. V shed 0 bases, J shed 2 bases, and the junction held 9 bases outside the gene matches. Germline loops: CDR1 MGHRA, CDR2 YSYEKL. CDR3 sequence reads: CASSQDRTGTAQETQYF. For the CDR3, the DNA is TGCGCCAGCAGCCAAGATCGCACAGGGACAGCACAAGAGACCCAGTACTTC.

There are many counts of this clonotype. This sequence joins TRBV20-1 and TRBJ1-5, with D unclear. Trimming took 0 bases from V and 6 from J, leaving 9 bases between them. The germline CDR1 and CDR2 sequences are DFQATT and SNEGSKA (reference sequence). CDR3 size: 13 residues. CDR3 DNA: TGCAGTGCTAGAGATAACCCCAGTCAGCCCCAGCATTTT. Protein: CSARDNPSQPQHF.

This clonotype was seen more than once but under ten times. This CDR3 reads CSVGAGQGDQPQHF. CDR3 bases: TGCAGCGTTGGAGCTGGACAGGGAGATCAGCCCCAGCATTTT. This chain uses TRBV29-1 with TRBJ1-5, with 8 positions matching TRBD1. CDR3 length: 14 residues. The trim removed 4 bases at V and 5 bases at J, leaving 7 bases unmatched. The germline gives CDR1 SQVTM, CDR2 ANQGSEA.